This T cell receptor (beta chain) was sequenced during a study of shared T cell receptors in the human thymus. Using immunoSEQ multiplex PCR, the repertoire was profiled, and TCRdb retains in-frame clones only, with some absent. This sample has hundreds of thousands of clones; approximately 83% occur once, and the top ten carry 0.0095% to 0.013%. The ends were cut back, 0 bases at V and 3 bases at J, with 18 bases in the middle. Germline values: CDR1 MDHEN, CDR2 SYDVKM. This CDR3 is 17 amino acids long. This sample also appeared in a second study, on human thymus T cells. That investigation notes: Resections that were taken during corrective heart surgery supplied the thymus tissue. Thymic and blood repertoires showed apparently biased V and J gene usage. Unrelated individuals had highly overlapping thymic repertoires, as reported in related research.

This chain connects TRBV28 to TRBJ2-7; tentative D call: TRBD2 (6 bases). Sequenced input: thymocytes. The receptor was isolated from a girl under two years old with a congenital heart defect. The CDR3 bases are TGTGCCAGCAGTTTATGCTGTTTACGGGAGTTTGGCTACGAGCAGTACTTC. Protein product: CASSLCCLREFGYEQYF.